The 30 T cell receptor beta chains listed next were all sequenced from one sample in a study of human T cells and chemical hapten exposure. MiXCR, applied by TCRdb to the RACE reads, yields one record per CDR3 protein. There are about 77,000 distinct CDR3 sequences in the sample; 8.6% occur only once, and less than 2% lies in the top ten. Noted time point: healthy volunteer bleed at 6 weeks. Researchers extracted total RNA from unfractionated whole blood. Sequencing was performed on whole blood. Every receptor here comes from a female donor in good health. Some clones in this sample may be carry-over from other donors' samples.

The chain carries TRBV4-2 and TRBJ2-7; D unresolved. The CDR3 sequence is 12 residues long. V was cut by 1 base and J by 5 bases, with 6 bases left in between. Germline V gene sequence: CDR1 LGHNA, CDR2 YNFKEQ. This chain's CDR3 is CASSQGTHEQYF. The CDR3 bases are TGTGCCAGCAGCCAAGGGACCCACGAGCAGTACTTC.

The sample holds many counts of this clonotype. The rearrangement uses TRBV7-6 and TRBJ1-1; a possible D gene is TRBD1 (5 bases). From germline, CDR1 is SGHVS and CDR2 FNYEAQ. The V and J ends lost 5 bases and 4 bases respectively, with 20 bases between them. This CDR3 comprises 16 residues. This CDR3 is CASSQGDRAMSTEAFF. In nucleotides, the CDR3 is TGTGCCAGCAGCCAAGGGGACCGGGCCATGAGCACTGAAGCTTTCTTT.

The V call is TRBV7-6, the J call TRBJ1-1, with D possibly matching TRBD1 (6 bases). The CDR3 loop spans 15 amino acids. The V end lost 2 bases, the J end lost 1 base, and 11 bases lay between the germline ends. Germline V CDR1 and CDR2: SGHVS, FNYEAQ. CDR3 coding DNA: TGTGCCAGCAGCTTATCGGCGACAGGGAACACTGAAGCTTTCTTT. As protein: CASSLSATGNTEAFF.

There are many counts of this clonotype. The chain uses TRBV2 and TRBJ2-2; no firm D call. V was clipped by 6 bases and J by 1 base, with 9 bases between them. The CDR3 runs 14 residues. CDR1 SNHLY and CDR2 FYNNEI come from the germline V gene. Here the CDR3 reads CASRENRNTGELFF. The CDR3, as DNA: TGTGCCAGCAGAGAAAATAGGAACACCGGGGAGCTGTTTTTT.

This clonotype was detected ten times or more. The V gene is TRBV30, the J gene TRBJ2-7; TRBD1 might be the D (6 bases). Germline CDR1 reads GTSNPN; CDR2 reads SVGIG (reference sequence). The CDR3 contains 13 residues. Trimming stripped 3 bases from V and 3 bases from J, with 12 bases between. This chain's CDR3 is CAWSHGTLYEQYF. Here the CDR3 DNA reads TGTGCCTGGAGCCACGGGACACTCTACGAGCAGTACTTC.

This clonotype was detected many times. The rearrangement links TRBV2 to TRBJ2-3; a weak D match, TRBD2 (6 bases). The germline V gene encodes CDR1 SNHLY and CDR2 FYNNEI. The CDR3 is 15 residues long. Trimming took off 6 bases at V and 2 bases at J, with 15 bases between the two ends. The CDR3 coding sequence is TGTGCCAGCAGCGCACTAGCTTTATCCACAGATACGCAGTATTTT. Translating gives CASSALALSTDTQYF.

A few counts support this clonotype. The V and J genes are TRBV2 and TRBJ1-6, with D perhaps matching TRBD1 (5 bases). CDR1 and CDR2 from the germline V gene are SNHLY and FYNNEI. V gave up 7 bases and J gave up 9 bases, with 16 bases separating them. The CDR3 totals 14 residues. Written as DNA, the CDR3 is TGTGCCAGCAATCCCCCAGGGAGAGGTTCACCCCTCCACTTT. The encoded protein is CASNPPGRGSPLHF.

In its sample, this clonotype was seen many times. This chain joins TRBV20-1 and TRBJ2-4; 9 bases are shared with TRBD1. CDR3 length equals 13 residues. Germline V lookup: CDR1 DFQATT, CDR2 SNEGSKA (reference sequence). Trimming at V came to 6 bases and at J to 4 bases, leaving 4 bases not matched to a gene. The CDR3 loop reads CSAAGQGKNIQYF. DNA of the CDR3: TGCAGTGCGGCGGGACAGGGTAAAAACATTCAGTACTTC.

This chain connects TRBV10-3 to TRBJ2-3; 7 bases fit TRBD1. Germline values: CDR1 ENHRY, CDR2 SYGVKD. The CDR3 is 12 residues long. Unmatched junction bases numbered 4, after V lost 2 bases and J lost 11 bases. The CDR3 sequence is CAISEGTEGQYF. The DNA of the CDR3 is TGTGCCATCAGTGAGGGGACAGAGGGGCAGTATTTT.

This clonotype was seen more than once but under ten times. One base away lies a much larger clone, so this may be a sequencing read error. This rearrangement joins TRBV6-6 to TRBJ2-3, with TRBD2 identical over 7 bases. Germline assignment: CDR1 MNHNY and CDR2 SVGAGI (reference sequence). The CDR3 covers 13 residues. Germline trimming cut 0 bases from V and 11 bases from J; bases unmatched to any gene: 5. The CDR3 DNA reads as TGTGCCAGCAGTTACTCGAGTTCGGGAGGGCAGTATTTT. This encodes CASSYSSSGGQYF.

The chain uses TRBV12-3 or TRBV12-4 and TRBJ2-1; D uncertain. V gave up 4 bases and J gave up 7 bases, with 8 bases separating them. This CDR3 has 12 residues. The CDR3: CASSSSRNEQFF. CDR3 sequence (DNA): TGTGCCAGCAGTTCTTCCAGGAATGAGCAGTTCTTC.

There are a few counts of this clonotype. The germline gene is not matched at one end of the junction; a read error may be the cause. The chain joins TRBV7-7 to TRBJ1-5; 8 bases are a match to TRBD1. The germline CDR1 and CDR2 sequences are SSHAT and FNYEAQ (reference sequence). The CDR3 has 18 residues. The CDR3 region has the DNA TGTGCTAGCAGCTTAATCAGACAGGGGTACAAGGGCTATCAGCCCCAGCATTTT. Translated, it gives CASSLIRQGYKGYQPQHF.

This clonotype was found many times. The V call is TRBV29-1, the J call TRBJ1-4; TRBD1 agrees at 9 bases. The CDR3 extends over 13 amino acids. V lost 7 bases, J lost 8 bases, and 8 bases stayed unmatched. Germline V CDR1 and CDR2: SQVTM, ANQGSEA. In DNA, the CDR3 is TGCAGCGGAGGCGGGACAGGGCAAGAAAAACTGTTTTTT. It codes for CSGGGTGQEKLFF.

This clonotype was recorded many times. The chain links TRBV12-3 or TRBV12-4 to TRBJ2-6, with D possibly matching TRBD2 (5 bases). V was shortened by 7 bases and J by 0 bases, with 10 bases between the two germline ends. This CDR3 has 15 residues. CDR3 sequence: CASTGVTSGANVLTF. The CDR3 bases are TGTGCCAGCACCGGGGTCACCTCTGGGGCCAACGTCCTGACTTTC.

V is TRBV10-3 and J is TRBJ1-1; a possible D gene is TRBD1 (5 bases). The CDR3 is made up of 16 amino acids. Trimming cost V 3 bases and J 1 base, with 15 bases left between them. Germline V gene lookup returns CDR1 ENHRY and CDR2 SYGVKD. Written as DNA, the CDR3 is TGTGCCATCAGTGATACACGGACAAGAAGGAACACTGAAGCTTTCTTT. This sequence encodes CAISDTRTRRNTEAFF.

This clonotype came up many times. The CDR3 DNA reads as TGTGCCAGCAGTGAGATAGATAGCAATCAGCCCCAGCATTTT. Protein product: CASSEIDSNQPQHF. This sequence joins TRBV2 and TRBJ1-5; no clear D gene. The length of the CDR3 is 14 residues. CDR1 SNHLY and CDR2 FYNNEI come from the germline V gene. Trimming pared 3 bases from V and 0 bases from J, leaving 6 bases between.

This clonotype was recorded at least ten times. This rearrangement joins TRBV5-1 to TRBJ1-1, with a weak D call TRBD1 (5 bases). This CDR3 spans 12 amino acids. V dropped 3 bases and J dropped 4 bases, with 7 bases sitting between them. Germline-derived CDR1 and CDR2 are SGHRS and YFSETQ. This CDR3 reads CASSWDRTEAFF. For the CDR3, the DNA is TGCGCCAGCAGCTGGGACCGCACTGAAGCTTTCTTT.

In its sample, this clonotype was seen many times. The V call is TRBV9, the J call TRBJ2-3; D is perhaps TRBD1 or TRBD2 (6 bases each). Germline V gene data show CDR1 as SGDLS and CDR2 as YYNGEE. The CDR3 runs to 14 residues. V was cut by 3 bases and J by 6 bases, with 14 bases left in between. For the CDR3, the DNA is TGTGCCAGCAGCGGGGGGGCGTTACAGGATACGCAGTATTTT. Its protein product is CASSGGALQDTQYF.

At least ten counts were recorded for this clonotype. V gene TRBV5-1 combines with J gene TRBJ2-3, with no clear D. The germline CDR1 and CDR2 sequences are SGHRS and YFSETQ. This CDR3 has 14 amino acids. Trimming took 7 bases from V and 4 from J, leaving 16 bases between them. For the CDR3, the DNA is TGCGCCAGCGCGGCAGGTAGAAGCTCAGATACGCAGTATTTT. Translation: CASAAGRSSDTQYF.

This clonotype was picked up many times. The chain joins TRBV27 to TRBJ2-5; 7 nucleotides agree with TRBD1. The trim removed 6 bases at V and 4 bases at J, leaving 5 bases unmatched. The CDR3 has 13 residues. The germline V gene has CDR1 MNHEY and CDR2 SMNVEV (reference sequence). The chain's CDR3 is CASRGSGGETQYF. In DNA form, the CDR3 reads TGTGCCAGCAGAGGGTCAGGGGGAGAGACCCAGTACTTC.

This clonotype was seen more than once but under ten times. The V call is TRBV28, the J call TRBJ2-6; 10 bases are shared with TRBD1. The V segment lost 6 bases and the J segment 4 bases; nucleotides outside the gene matches: 18. From germline, CDR1 is MDHEN and CDR2 SYDVKM. The CDR3 runs to 20 residues. The CDR3 DNA reads TGTGCCAGCAGGGGACGGGACAGGGGCCGACCTTACTCGGGGGCCAACGTCCTGACTTTC. This codes for CASRGRDRGRPYSGANVLTF.

The chain joins TRBV20-1 to TRBJ2-5; possibly TRBD2 for D (6 bases). Germline V gene sequence: CDR1 DFQATT, CDR2 SNEGSKA (reference sequence). The CDR3 spans 14 residues. Trimming took 3 bases from V and 6 from J, leaving 17 bases between them. This CDR3 is CSASKPGLGQTQYF. CDR3 DNA sequence: TGCAGTGCTAGTAAACCGGGACTGGGACAGACCCAGTACTTC.

This clonotype occurred a few times. V and J are TRBV12-3 or TRBV12-4 and TRBJ1-6; a possible D gene is TRBD1 (6 bases). The CDR3 runs 14 residues. V gave up 7 bases and J gave up 5 bases, with 12 bases separating them. The CDR3 here is CASTMTGDNSPLHF. In DNA, the CDR3 is TGTGCCAGCACCATGACAGGCGATAATTCACCCCTCCACTTT.

This clonotype was recorded many times. CDR3 amino acids: CASSPPTSGGAKEDEQYF. The CDR3, as DNA: TGCGCCAGCAGCCCACCGACTAGCGGGGGGGCGAAGGAGGACGAGCAGTACTTC. V usage is TRBV5-1 and J usage is TRBJ2-7; TRBD2 matches at 14 bases. The germline V gene encodes CDR1 SGHRS and CDR2 YFSETQ. CDR3 length equals 18 residues. V lost 4 bases to trimming and J lost 5 bases; unmatched junction nucleotides: 14.

This clonotype was observed at least ten times. V gene TRBV10-3 combines with J gene TRBJ2-3, with D perhaps matching TRBD2 (5 bases). CDR3 length equals 14 residues. Germline V CDR1 and CDR2: ENHRY, SYGVKD. Trimming shortened V by 4 bases and J by 2 bases, and 10 bases separated the two germline ends. The CDR3 here is CAISGASNTDTQYF. The CDR3 DNA reads as TGTGCCATCAGTGGTGCTAGCAACACAGATACGCAGTATTTT.

V and J are TRBV5-5 and TRBJ2-7, with D unclear. Trimming cost V 6 bases and J 1 base, with 14 bases left between them. Germline V CDR1 and CDR2: SGHKS, YYEKEE (reference sequence). The CDR3 sequence is 14 residues long. The CDR3 loop is CASTPVGQSYEQYF. The DNA for the CDR3 is TGTGCCAGCACCCCCGTTGGGCAATCCTACGAGCAGTACTTC.

Comments on this clonotype: This may arise from a read error, as a much more abundant clone is one base away. The chain employs TRBV2 and TRBJ1-2; D not resolved. There are 11 residues in the CDR3. CDR1 and CDR2 from the germline V gene are SNHLY and FYNNEI. V was clipped by 6 bases and J by 6 bases, with 8 bases between them. Here the CDR3 DNA reads TGTGCCAGCAGGAGGGAGGATGGCTACACCTTC. It translates to CASRREDGYTF.

This clonotype was seen ten or more times. The chain recombines TRBV7-9 with TRBJ1-1; 9 bases agree with TRBD1. This CDR3 spans 16 amino acids. Trimming removed 4 bases from V and 5 bases from J; junction bases left unmatched: 11. Germline loops: CDR1 SEHNR, CDR2 FQNEAQ (reference sequence). DNA for the CDR3: TGTGCCAGCAGCTCGCCCGTGGGACAGGGATTGACTGAAGCTTTCTTT. This translates into CASSSPVGQGLTEAFF.

Ten or more counts support this clonotype. The gene calls are TRBV9 and TRBJ2-6, with 9 bases aligning to TRBD1. Germline V lookup: CDR1 SGDLS, CDR2 YYNGEE. Trimming cost V 4 bases and J 0 bases; bases outside gene matches: 14. The CDR3 sequence is 20 residues long. CDR3 amino acids: CASSTRDRAVFGSGANVLTF. For the CDR3, the DNA is TGTGCCAGCAGCACGCGGGACAGGGCGGTATTTGGCTCTGGGGCCAACGTCCTGACTTTC.

This clonotype has more than one count but fewer than ten. V is TRBV20-1 and J is TRBJ2-2; D is ambiguous. V was trimmed by 0 bases and J by 6 bases, leaving 11 bases between them. CDR1 is DFQATT, CDR2 SNEGSKA, per germline (reference sequence). There are 14 residues in the CDR3. CDR3 DNA sequence: TGCAGTGCTAGAGAGCGGATAGAGGCCGGGGAGCTGTTTTTT. Its translation: CSARERIEAGELFF.